This T cell receptor beta chain was found in a study of neurological immune-mediated disorders. Whole-study results and caveats: When the repertoires were sorted by phylogenetic grouping, those of 18 of 34 multiple sclerosis patients ended up in one related-CDR3 cluster, a possible signature.

The cDNA was generated by 5'RACE with 10-nucleotide random UMIs. Each sequencing run yielded over 160 million TCR-beta sequences from 15-18 subjects. From the 5' RACE reads, TCRdb called clonotypes with MiXCR, one entry per CDR3 protein. The sample has 130,000 or so distinct CDR3 sequences, roughly 3.2% seen once. Ten or more counts support this clonotype. The antigen is undetermined. Per the germline V gene, CDR1 is SGHTA and CDR2 is FQGNSA. The CDR3 contains 18 residues. The V end was cut by 1 base, the J end by 4 bases, with 17 bases between. The V call is TRBV7-2, the J call TRBJ1-6, with a possible D match to TRBD1 (6 bases). The TCR comes from a woman aged 25 to 39 with multiple sclerosis. Source material: PBMCs. CDR3 bases: TGTGCCAGCAGCTTAGAAACCAGGGGTTGGGGGTATAATTCACCCCTCCACTTT. Protein product: CASSLETRGWGYNSPLHF.